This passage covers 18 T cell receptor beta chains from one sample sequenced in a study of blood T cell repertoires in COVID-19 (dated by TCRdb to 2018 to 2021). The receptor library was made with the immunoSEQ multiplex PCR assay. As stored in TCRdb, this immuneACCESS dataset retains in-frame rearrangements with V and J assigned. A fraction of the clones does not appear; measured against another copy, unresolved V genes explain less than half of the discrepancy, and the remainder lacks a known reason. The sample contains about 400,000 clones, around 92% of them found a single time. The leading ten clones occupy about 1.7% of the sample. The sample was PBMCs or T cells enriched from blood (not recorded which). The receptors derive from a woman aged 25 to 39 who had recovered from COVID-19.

CDR3 nucleotide sequence: TGTGCCAGCTCTCCATTACCACAGGGCGTCCATGAGCAGTTCTTC. Protein product: CASSPLPQGVHEQFF. The V call is TRBV18, the J call TRBJ2-1; weak D call: TRBD1 (6 bases). This CDR3 has 15 amino acids. CDR1 KGHSH and CDR2 LQKENI come from the germline V gene. The germline V and J ends were trimmed by 6 bases and 8 bases, with 20 bases remaining between them.

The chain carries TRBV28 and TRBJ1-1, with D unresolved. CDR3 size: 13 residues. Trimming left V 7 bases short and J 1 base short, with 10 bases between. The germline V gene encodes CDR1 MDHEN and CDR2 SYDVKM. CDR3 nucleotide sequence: TGTGCCAGCATTGGAGTTACGAACACTGAAGCTTTCTTT. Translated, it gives CASIGVTNTEAFF. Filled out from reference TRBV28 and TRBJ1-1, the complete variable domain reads DVKVTQSSRYLVKRTGEKVFLECVQDMDHENMFWYRQDPGLGLRLIYFSYDVKMKEKGDIPEGYSVSREKKERFSLILESASTNQTSMYLCASIGVTNTEAFFGQGTRLTVV.

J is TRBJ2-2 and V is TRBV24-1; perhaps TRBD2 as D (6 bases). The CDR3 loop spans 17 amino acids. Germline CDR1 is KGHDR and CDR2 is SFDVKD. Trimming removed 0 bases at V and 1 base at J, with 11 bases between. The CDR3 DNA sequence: TGTGCCACCAGTGATTTGAGGCGGGGAGTGAACACCGGGGAGCTGTTTTTT. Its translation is CATSDLRRGVNTGELFF.

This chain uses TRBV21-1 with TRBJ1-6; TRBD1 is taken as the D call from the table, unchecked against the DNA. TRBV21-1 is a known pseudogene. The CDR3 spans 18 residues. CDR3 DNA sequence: TGTGCCAGCAGCAAACCCCCGGGACAGTTAATTGTTAATTCACCCCTCCACTTT. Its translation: CASSKPPGQLIVNSPLHF.

In DNA, the CDR3 is TGTGCCAGCAGCTCCCATCGGGGGGAGTCCTACAATGAGCAGTTCTTC. It encodes CASSSHRGESYNEQFF. The chain has TRBV5-4 and TRBJ2-1; 7 bases line up with TRBD2. Per the germline V gene, CDR1 is SGHNT and CDR2 is YYREEE (reference sequence). The CDR3 contains 16 residues. V was clipped by 3 bases and J by 1 base; unmatched bases: 7.

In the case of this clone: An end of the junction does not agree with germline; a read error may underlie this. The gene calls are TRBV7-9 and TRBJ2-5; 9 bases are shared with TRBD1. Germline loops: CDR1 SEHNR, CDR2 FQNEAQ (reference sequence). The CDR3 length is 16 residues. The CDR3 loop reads CASILGRTGVQETQYF. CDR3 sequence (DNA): TGTGCCAGCATCTTAGGGCGGACAGGGGTGCAAGAGACCCAGTACTTC.

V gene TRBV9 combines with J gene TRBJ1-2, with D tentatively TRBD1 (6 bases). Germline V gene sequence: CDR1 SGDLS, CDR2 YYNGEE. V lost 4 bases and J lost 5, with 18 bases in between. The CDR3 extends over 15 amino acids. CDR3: CASSLSGVVDYGYTF. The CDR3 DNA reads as TGTGCCAGCAGCCTTTCAGGGGTCGTCGATTATGGCTACACCTTC.

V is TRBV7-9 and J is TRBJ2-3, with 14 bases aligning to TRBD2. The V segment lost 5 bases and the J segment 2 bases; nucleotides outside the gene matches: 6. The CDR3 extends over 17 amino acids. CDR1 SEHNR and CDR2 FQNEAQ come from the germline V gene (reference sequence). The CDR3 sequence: CASSHPTSGRATDTQYF. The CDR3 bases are TGTGCCAGCAGCCACCCGACTAGCGGGAGGGCCACAGATACGCAGTATTTT.

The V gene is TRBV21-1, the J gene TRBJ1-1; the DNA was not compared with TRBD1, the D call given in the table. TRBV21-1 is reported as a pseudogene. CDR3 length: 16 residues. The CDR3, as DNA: TGTGCCAGCGTCACCGCGGTCCGGACAGGGGGCGTGGATGCTTTCTTT. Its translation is CASVTAVRTGGVDAFF.

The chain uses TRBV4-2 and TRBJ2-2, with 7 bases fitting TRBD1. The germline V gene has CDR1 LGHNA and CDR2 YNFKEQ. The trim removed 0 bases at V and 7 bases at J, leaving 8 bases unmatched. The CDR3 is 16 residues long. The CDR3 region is CASSQEQGQHDGELFF. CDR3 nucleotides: TGTGCCAGCAGCCAAGAACAGGGACAGCACGACGGGGAGCTGTTTTTT.

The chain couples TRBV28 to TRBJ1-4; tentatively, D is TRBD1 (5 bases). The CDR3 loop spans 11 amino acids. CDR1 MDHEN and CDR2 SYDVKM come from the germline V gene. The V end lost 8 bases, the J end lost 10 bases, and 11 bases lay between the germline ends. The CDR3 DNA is TGTGCCAGCTTTGCGGGGGGAAAACTGTTTTTT. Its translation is CASFAGGKLFF.

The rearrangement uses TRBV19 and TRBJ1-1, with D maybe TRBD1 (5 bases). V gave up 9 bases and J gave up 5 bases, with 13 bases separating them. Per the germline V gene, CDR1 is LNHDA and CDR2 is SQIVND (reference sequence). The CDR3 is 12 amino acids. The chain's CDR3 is CASNLGGTEAFF. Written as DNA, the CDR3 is TGTGCCAGCAACCTCGGGGGGACTGAAGCTTTCTTT.

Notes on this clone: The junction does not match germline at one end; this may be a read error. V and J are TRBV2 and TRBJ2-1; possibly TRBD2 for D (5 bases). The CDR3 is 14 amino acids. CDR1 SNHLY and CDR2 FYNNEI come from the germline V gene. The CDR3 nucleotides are TGTGCCAGCAGGGAAGGGAGCTCCTACAATGAGCAGTTCTTC. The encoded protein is CASREGSSYNEQFF.

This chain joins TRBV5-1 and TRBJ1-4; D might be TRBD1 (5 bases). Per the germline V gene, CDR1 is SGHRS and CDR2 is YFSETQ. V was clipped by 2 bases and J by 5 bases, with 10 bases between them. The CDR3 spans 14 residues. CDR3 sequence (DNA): TGCGCCAGCAGCTTAACAGGACCCAATGAAAAACTGTTTTTT. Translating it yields CASSLTGPNEKLFF.

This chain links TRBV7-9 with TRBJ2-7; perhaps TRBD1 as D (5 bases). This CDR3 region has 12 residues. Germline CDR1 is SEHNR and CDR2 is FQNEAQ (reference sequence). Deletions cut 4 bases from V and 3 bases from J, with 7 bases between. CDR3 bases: TGTGCCAGCAGCTACACAGGCTACGAGCAGTACTTC. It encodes CASSYTGYEQYF.

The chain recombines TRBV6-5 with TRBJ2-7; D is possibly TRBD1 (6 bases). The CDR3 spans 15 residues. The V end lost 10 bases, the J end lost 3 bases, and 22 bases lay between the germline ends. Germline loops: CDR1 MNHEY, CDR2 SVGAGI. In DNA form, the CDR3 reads TGTGCCACAAAGGCCCGGGACAACCTAAACTACGAGCAGTACTTC. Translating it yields CATKARDNLNYEQYF.

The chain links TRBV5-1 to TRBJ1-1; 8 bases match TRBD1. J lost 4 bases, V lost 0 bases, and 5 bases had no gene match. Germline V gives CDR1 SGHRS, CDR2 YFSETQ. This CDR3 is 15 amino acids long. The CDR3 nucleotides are TGCGCCAGCAGCTTGGGTGGACAGGGACGCACTGAAGCTTTCTTT. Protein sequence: CASSLGGQGRTEAFF.

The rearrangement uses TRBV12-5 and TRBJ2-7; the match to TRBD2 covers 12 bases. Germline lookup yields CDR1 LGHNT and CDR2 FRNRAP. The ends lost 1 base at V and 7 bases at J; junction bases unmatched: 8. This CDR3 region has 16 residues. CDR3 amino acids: CASGLARLAGVGEQYF. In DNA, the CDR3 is TGTGCTAGTGGTTTGGCGAGACTAGCGGGAGTGGGAGAGCAGTACTTC.